A single sample is the source of the 14 T cell receptor beta chains below, sequenced in a study of cytomegalovirus exposure and HLA in healthy donors. The table came from immunoSEQ multiplex PCR; TCRdb's copy has only in-frame clones and leaves some out. The sample holds tens of thousands of clones, 85% to 95% seen once. The sample taken for sequencing was PBMCs. These receptors were collected from a man aged 18 to 29 in good health and CMV-seropositive.

The V call is TRBV19, the J call TRBJ1-3; unclear D gene. This CDR3 comprises 15 residues. V lost 3 bases, J lost 4 bases, and 13 bases lay in between. Per germline, CDR1 LNHDA and CDR2 SQIVND (reference sequence). This CDR3 reads CASSIPRGAGNTIYF. The CDR3 DNA follows: TGTGCCAGTAGTATCCCTCGGGGTGCGGGAAACACCATATATTTT.

The chain carries TRBV2 and TRBJ2-7; D ambiguous. Germline CDR1 SNHLY, CDR2 FYNNEI. Deletions cut 5 bases from V and 0 bases from J, with 14 bases between. This CDR3 comprises 15 residues. The CDR3 DNA follows: TGTGCCAGCAGTTACGGGTTGTCTTTCTCCTACGAGCAGTACTTC. Translation gives CASSYGLSFSYEQYF. The whole variable domain, remainder taken from reference TRBV2 and TRBJ2-7, is EPEVTQTPSHQVTQMGQEVILRCVPISNHLYFYWYRQILGQKVEFLVSFYNNEISEKSEIFDDQFSVERPDGSNFTLKIRSTKLEDSAMYFCASSYGLSFSYEQYFGPGTRLTVT.

The gene calls are TRBV11-3 and TRBJ2-3; 13 bases agree with TRBD2. V shed 0 bases, J shed 0 bases, and the junction held 3 bases outside the gene matches. Per the germline V gene, CDR1 is SGHNT and CDR2 is YENEEA. This CDR3 spans 18 amino acids. The CDR3 DNA is TGTGCCAGCAGCTTAGAGGGGACTAGCGGGACTAGCACAGATACGCAGTATTTT. Amino acid sequence: CASSLEGTSGTSTDTQYF. Based on the CDR3 plus reference TRBV11-3 and TRBJ2-3, the full variable domain is EAGVVQSPRYKIIEKKQPVAFWCNPISGHNTLYWYLQNLGQGPELLIRYENEEAVDDSQLPKDRFSAERLKGVDSTLKIQPAELGDSAVYLCASSLEGTSGTSTDTQYFGPGTRLTVL.

Note on this clone: Compared with germline, one end of the junction differs, possibly owing to a read error. The chain links TRBV7-7 to TRBJ2-7; 12 bases fit TRBD1. Germline CDR1 SSHAT, CDR2 FNYEAQ (reference sequence). This CDR3 region has 14 residues. This CDR3 reads CASSLGTGGHEQYF. The CDR3 DNA reads TGTGCTAGCAGCTTGGGGACAGGGGGCCACGAGCAGTACTTC.

The CDR3 nucleotides read TGCGCCAGCAGCTTCGGGGAGTGGACAGATACGCAGTATTTT. The encoded protein is CASSFGEWTDTQYF. The J gene is TRBJ2-3, the V gene TRBV5-1; perhaps TRBD2 as D (5 bases). CDR1 and CDR2 from the germline V gene are SGHRS and YFSETQ. CDR3 length equals 14 residues. Trimming took off 2 bases at V and 3 bases at J, with 10 bases between the two ends.

The chain is built from TRBV27 and TRBJ1-1, with D uncertain. The V end was cut by 3 bases, the J end by 0 bases, with 8 bases between. Germline-derived CDR1 and CDR2 are MNHEY and SMNVEV (reference sequence). The CDR3 spans 14 residues. Written as DNA, the CDR3 is TGTGCCAGCAGTTTCGGGTTACTGAACACTGAAGCTTTCTTT. Protein: CASSFGLLNTEAFF.

The chain links TRBV5-1 to TRBJ1-1, with TRBD1 matching over 7 bases. The CDR3 extends over 15 amino acids. The J segment lost 0 bases and the V segment lost 4 bases, leaving 6 bases of the junction unmatched. Germline V gives CDR1 SGHRS, CDR2 YFSETQ. CDR3 residues: CASSQGTAVNTEAFF. The CDR3 region has the DNA TGCGCCAGCAGCCAGGGGACAGCTGTGAACACTGAAGCTTTCTTT.

In DNA, the CDR3 is TGCGCCAGCAGCTTGGGCCAGTTTCTTTCTAGCACAGATACGCAGTATTTT. Its protein product is CASSLGQFLSSTDTQYF. The V gene is TRBV5-1, the J gene TRBJ2-3; D ambiguous. The CDR3 consists of 17 residues. V lost 0 bases to trimming and J lost 0 bases, with 14 bases between them. Germline V lookup: CDR1 SGHRS, CDR2 YFSETQ.

The chain carries TRBV5-4 and TRBJ2-2; 11 bases match TRBD1. Trimming removed 4 bases from V and 4 bases from J; junction bases left unmatched: 6. The CDR3 sequence is 16 residues long. From germline, CDR1 is SGHNT and CDR2 YYREEE (reference sequence). CDR3: CASSHSGTGGTGELFF. DNA for the CDR3: TGTGCCAGCAGCCACTCCGGGACAGGGGGCACCGGGGAGCTGTTTTTT.

The chain recombines TRBV2 with TRBJ2-4; 10 positions match TRBD2. This CDR3 is 15 amino acids long. CDR1 SNHLY and CDR2 FYNNEI come from the germline V gene. Trimming took 6 bases from V and 9 from J; bases not matched to a gene: 11. CDR3 loop: CASSLQLAGEAIQYF. The CDR3 nucleotides read TGTGCCAGCAGCCTACAGCTAGCGGGAGAAGCCATTCAGTACTTC.

The V gene is TRBV28, the J gene TRBJ1-5; D perhaps matches TRBD1 (5 bases). Germline CDR1 reads MDHEN; CDR2 reads SYDVKM. The CDR3 runs 15 residues. V was trimmed by 8 bases and J by 0 bases, leaving 14 bases between them. CDR3 bases: TGTGCCAGCTTCGGGACTACGAATAGCAATCAGCCCCAGCATTTT. It encodes CASFGTTNSNQPQHF.

The rearrangement uses TRBV19 and TRBJ2-1; TRBD2 matches at 8 bases. The CDR3 extends over 17 amino acids. CDR1 LNHDA and CDR2 SQIVND come from the germline V gene (reference sequence). Losses at the gene ends were 3 bases for V and 1 base for J; bases not matched to a gene: 8. CDR3 nucleotide sequence: TGTGCCAGTAGTATCTCCAGCGGGAGCGGTTCCTACAATGAGCAGTTCTTC. This gives the protein CASSISSGSGSYNEQFF.

The chain joins TRBV9 to TRBJ2-3; the match to TRBD2 covers 11 bases. The V segment lost 4 bases and the J segment 2 bases; nucleotides outside the gene matches: 6. The CDR3 runs to 16 residues. CDR1 is SGDLS and CDR2 is YYNGEE in the germline V gene. The CDR3 DNA reads TGTGCCAGCAGCCCAGGGACTAGCGGCAACACAGATACGCAGTATTTT. Protein product: CASSPGTSGNTDTQYF.

CDR3 sequence: CASSVTGINEKLFF. The CDR3 nucleotides are TGTGCCAGCAGCGTAACCGGGATTAATGAAAAACTGTTTTTT. The rearrangement links TRBV9 to TRBJ1-4; D unresolved. This CDR3 is built from 14 residues. Between the trimmed V and J ends, which lost 1 base and 4 bases, there was a span of 8 bases. Per the germline V gene, CDR1 is SGDLS and CDR2 is YYNGEE.